This entry lists 18 T cell receptor beta chains sequenced from one sample in a study of cytomegalovirus exposure and HLA in healthy donors. 60 Vbeta and 13 Jbeta primers were used in PCR. Sequenced by immunoSEQ multiplex PCR; TCRdb stores in-frame clones only, minus some. Counted here are approximately 160,000 clones, 65% to 85% occurring once; the ten biggest clones make up about 2.6%. Sequenced material: PBMCs. The receptor source for this set is a woman between 40 and 50 years old in good health and CMV-seropositive.

The rearrangement links TRBV19 to TRBJ2-7; TRBD1 matches at 7 bases. The V gene end was trimmed by 3 bases and the J gene end by 2 bases; junction bases not matched to a gene: 4. CDR1 is LNHDA, CDR2 SQIVND, per germline (reference sequence). The CDR3 loop spans 14 amino acids. CDR3 amino acids: CASSIVQGAYEQYF. DNA for the CDR3: TGTGCCAGTAGTATCGTGCAGGGGGCCTACGAGCAGTACTTC.

The chain links TRBV11-2 to TRBJ1-1; D is perhaps TRBD1 (5 bases). V was pared by 3 bases and J by 5 bases, with 13 bases between. Germline CDR1 is SGHAT and CDR2 is FQNNGV. The CDR3 totals 14 residues. CDR3 nucleotide sequence: TGTGCCAGCAGCTTCCTCCCAGGGCGGACTGAAGCTTTCTTT. Amino acids: CASSFLPGRTEAFF.

The chain recombines TRBV19 with TRBJ2-5, with D uncertain. Germline CDR1 and CDR2: LNHDA and SQIVND (reference sequence). This CDR3 is 13 amino acids long. Trimming removed 3 bases from V and 1 base from J, with 6 bases in between. CDR3 DNA: TGTGCCAGTAGTATTGCGTTCCAAGAGACCCAGTACTTC. Amino acids: CASSIAFQETQYF.

This clone was recorded a few times. The chain links TRBV6-5 to TRBJ1-1, with D possibly TRBD1 on 6 matching bases. Germline lookup yields CDR1 MNHEY and CDR2 SVGAGI. The V end was cut by 0 bases, the J end by 5 bases, with 13 bases between. The CDR3 extends over 15 amino acids. CDR3 in amino acids: CASSYSAGVRTEAFF. The CDR3 DNA follows: TGTGCCAGCAGTTACTCGGCAGGGGTTAGGACTGAAGCTTTCTTT.

CDR3 nucleotide sequence: TGTGCCAGCAGTCGCAGGGGGTCGAACACCGGGGAGCTGTTTTTT. Protein product: CASSRRGSNTGELFF. This chain connects TRBV6-5 to TRBJ2-2; TRBD1 matches 7 bases. The CDR3 covers 15 residues. The V gene end was trimmed by 5 bases and the J gene end by 0 bases; junction bases not matched to a gene: 3. Per germline, CDR1 MNHEY and CDR2 SVGAGI.

This chain uses TRBV4-3 with TRBJ1-3; D gene uncertain. The CDR3 covers 14 residues. Between the trimmed V and J ends, which lost 0 bases and 8 bases, there was a span of 11 bases. CDR1 is LGHNA, CDR2 YSLEER, per germline. CDR3 nucleotides: TGCGCCAGCAGCCAAGAAATACTCGTGGACACCATATATTTT. Residues: CASSQEILVDTIYF.

This chain connects TRBV19 to TRBJ1-2, with TRBD1 identical over 10 bases. CDR1 is LNHDA, CDR2 SQIVND, per germline (reference sequence). Losses at the gene ends were 7 bases for V and 4 bases for J; bases not matched to a gene: 6. This CDR3 spans 14 amino acids. The CDR3 loop reads CASTTTGGGYGYTF. In DNA form, the CDR3 reads TGTGCCAGTACTACGACAGGGGGCGGCTATGGCTACACCTTC.

This chain joins TRBV5-1 and TRBJ2-3; 9 bases fit TRBD1. Trimming cost V 2 bases and J 11 bases; bases outside gene matches: 3. The CDR3 runs to 12 residues. In germline, CDR1 is SGHRS, CDR2 YFSETQ. CDR3 DNA: TGCGCCAGCAGCTTCACAGGGGGCGGGCAGTATTTT. The encoded protein is CASSFTGGGQYF.

The chain carries TRBV25-1 and TRBJ1-4; D gene uncertain. V lost 3 bases to trimming and J lost 1 base, with 12 bases between them. The CDR3 has 16 residues. From germline, CDR1 is MGHDK and CDR2 SYGVNS. The CDR3 DNA follows: TGTGCCAGCAGTGACACACAGCAGGAAACTAATGAAAAACTGTTTTTT. This encodes CASSDTQQETNEKLFF.

The chain employs TRBV2 and TRBJ1-2, with D unresolved. Germline CDR1 SNHLY, CDR2 FYNNEI. Trimming removed 7 bases at V and 5 bases at J, with 20 bases between. CDR3 length: 15 residues. The chain's CDR3 is CASTLSGKDDYGYTF. CDR3 sequence (DNA): TGTGCCAGCACCCTATCCGGGAAAGACGATTATGGCTACACCTTC.

The chain links TRBV2 to TRBJ1-2; D call uncertain. Trimming stripped 6 bases from V and 4 bases from J, with 12 bases between. Germline V gives CDR1 SNHLY, CDR2 FYNNEI. This CDR3 is 13 amino acids long. This CDR3 is CASSPSVSYGYTF. The CDR3 DNA reads as TGTGCCAGCAGCCCTTCGGTTTCCTATGGCTACACCTTC.

The V call is TRBV23-1, the J call TRBJ2-6, with D maybe TRBD1 (5 bases). TRBV23-1 is designated an ORF whose function remains uncertain. The V end was cut by 0 bases, the J end by 0 bases, with 12 bases between. The CDR3 extends over 18 amino acids. CDR3 sequence reads: CASSQSSDRHSGANVLTF. The CDR3, as DNA: TGCGCCAGCAGTCAATCGTCCGACAGACACTCTGGGGCCAACGTCCTGACTTTC.

The CDR3, as DNA: TGTGCCAGCTCACCAATTACAGGTGCGACCTACGAGCAGTACTTC. Protein: CASSPITGATYEQYF. The chain recombines TRBV18 with TRBJ2-7, with D possibly being TRBD1 (5 bases). This CDR3 is built from 15 residues. Germline CDR1 KGHSH, CDR2 LQKENI. V dropped 2 bases and J dropped 2 bases, with 13 bases sitting between them.

The V call is TRBV29-1, the J call TRBJ2-7; D not resolved. The CDR3 is 11 amino acids. Germline CDR1 reads SQVTM; CDR2 reads ANQGSEA. The ends were cut back, 4 bases at V and 3 bases at J, with 7 bases in the middle. The CDR3 DNA is TGCAGCGTTGCTATGAACTACGAGCAGTACTTC. It yields the protein CSVAMNYEQYF.

The chain joins TRBV4-3 to TRBJ2-3, with 11 bases aligning to TRBD2. The CDR3 totals 18 residues. V trimming: 8 bases; J trimming: 5 bases; junction bases outside the gene matches: 18. Germline V CDR1 and CDR2: LGHNA, YSLEER. CDR3 DNA sequence: TGCGCCAGCGAGATTTGGGGGGAGACTAGCGGGGAGATAGATACGCAGTATTTT. Protein: CASEIWGETSGEIDTQYF.

This clone showed up just a few times. V is TRBV28 and J is TRBJ2-4, with D possibly matching TRBD2 (6 bases). The CDR3 runs to 13 residues. The V gene lost 8 bases and the J gene lost 9 bases, with 17 bases spanning the gap. Germline values: CDR1 MDHEN, CDR2 SYDVKM. As DNA, the CDR3 is TGTGCCAGCTTATCTCCTCCGGGGGTCATTCAGTACTTC. This codes for CASLSPPGVIQYF. Variable domain in full (rest from reference TRBV28 and TRBJ2-4): DVKVTQSSRYLVKRTGEKVFLECVQDMDHENMFWYRQDPGLGLRLIYFSYDVKMKEKGDIPEGYSVSREKKERFSLILESASTNQTSMYLCASLSPPGVIQYFGAGTRLSVL.

The chain recombines TRBV27 with TRBJ2-7, with D hard to call. The CDR3 runs 13 residues. Germline V lookup: CDR1 MNHEY, CDR2 SMNVEV (reference sequence). V lost 2 bases and J lost 6, with 11 bases in between. The CDR3 protein is CASSLGHPGEQYF. In DNA, the CDR3 is TGTGCCAGCAGTTTAGGCCACCCGGGCGAGCAGTACTTC.

The chain carries TRBV25-1 and TRBJ2-5; tentative D call: TRBD1 (7 bases). The germline CDR1 and CDR2 sequences are MGHDK and SYGVNS. V was cut by 5 bases and J by 4 bases, with 14 bases left in between. The CDR3 runs 14 residues. DNA of the CDR3: TGTGCCAGCAGTCACGGGCAGGGGGGAGAGACCCAGTACTTC. Amino acids: CASSHGQGGETQYF.